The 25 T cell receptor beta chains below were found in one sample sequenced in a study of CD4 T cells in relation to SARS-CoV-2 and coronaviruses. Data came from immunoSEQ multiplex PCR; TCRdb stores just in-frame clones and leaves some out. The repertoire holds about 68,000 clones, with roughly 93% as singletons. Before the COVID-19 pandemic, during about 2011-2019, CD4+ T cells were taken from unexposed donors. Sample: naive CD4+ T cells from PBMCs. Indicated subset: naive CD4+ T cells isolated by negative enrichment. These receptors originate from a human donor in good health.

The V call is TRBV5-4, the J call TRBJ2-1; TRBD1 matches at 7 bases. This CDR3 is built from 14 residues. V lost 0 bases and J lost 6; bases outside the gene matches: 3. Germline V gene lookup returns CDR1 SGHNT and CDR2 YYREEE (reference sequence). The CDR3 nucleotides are TGTGCCAGCAGCTTGGCAGGGGGTATCAATGAGCAGTTCTTC. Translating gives CASSLAGGINEQFF. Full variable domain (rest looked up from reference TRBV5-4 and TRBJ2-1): ETGVTQSPTHLIKTRGQQVTLRCSSQSGHNTVSWYQQALGQGPQFIFQYYREEENGRGNFPPRFSGLQFPNYSSELNVNALELDDSALYLCASSLAGGINEQFFGPGTRLTVL.

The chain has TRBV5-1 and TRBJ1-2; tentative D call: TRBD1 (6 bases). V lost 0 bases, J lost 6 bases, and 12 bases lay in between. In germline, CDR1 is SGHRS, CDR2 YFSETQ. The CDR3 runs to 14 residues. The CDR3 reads CASSLAEGGDGYTF. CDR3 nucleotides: TGCGCCAGCAGCTTGGCCGAGGGGGGGGATGGCTACACCTTC.

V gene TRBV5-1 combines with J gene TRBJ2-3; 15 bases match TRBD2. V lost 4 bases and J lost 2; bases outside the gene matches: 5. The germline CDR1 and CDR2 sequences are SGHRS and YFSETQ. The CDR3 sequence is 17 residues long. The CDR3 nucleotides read TGCGCCAGCAGCCCAGGGACTAGCGGGGGGTACACAGATACGCAGTATTTT. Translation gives CASSPGTSGGYTDTQYF.

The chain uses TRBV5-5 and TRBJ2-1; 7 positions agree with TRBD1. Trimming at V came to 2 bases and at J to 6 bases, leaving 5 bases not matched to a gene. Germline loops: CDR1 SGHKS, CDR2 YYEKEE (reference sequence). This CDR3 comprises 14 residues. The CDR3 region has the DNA TGTGCCAGCAGCTTACTGACAGGGATCAATGAGCAGTTCTTC. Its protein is CASSLLTGINEQFF.

As DNA, the CDR3 is TGTGCCAGCAGCCACCGGGACAGGGATTACAATGAGCAGTTCTTC. The encoded protein is CASSHRDRDYNEQFF. V usage is TRBV3-1 (or the pseudogene TRBV3-2) and J usage is TRBJ2-1; TRBD1 aligns across 9 bases. Germline lookup yields CDR1 LGHDT and CDR2 YNNKEL (reference sequence). This CDR3 has 15 amino acids. V trimming: 3 bases; J trimming: 4 bases; junction bases outside the gene matches: 4.

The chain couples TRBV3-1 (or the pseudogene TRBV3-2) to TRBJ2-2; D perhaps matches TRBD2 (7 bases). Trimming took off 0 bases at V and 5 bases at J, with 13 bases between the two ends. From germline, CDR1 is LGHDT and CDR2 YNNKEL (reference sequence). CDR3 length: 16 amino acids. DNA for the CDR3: TGTGCCAGCAGCCAAGATGGGCGGGGGCCGACCGGGGAGCTGTTTTTT. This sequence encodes CASSQDGRGPTGELFF.

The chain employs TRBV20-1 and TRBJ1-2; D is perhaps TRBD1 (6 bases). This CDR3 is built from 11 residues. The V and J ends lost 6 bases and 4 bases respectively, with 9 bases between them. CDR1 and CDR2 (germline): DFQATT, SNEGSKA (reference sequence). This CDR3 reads CSAEGGYGYTF. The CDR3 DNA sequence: TGCAGTGCGGAGGGGGGCTATGGCTACACCTTC.

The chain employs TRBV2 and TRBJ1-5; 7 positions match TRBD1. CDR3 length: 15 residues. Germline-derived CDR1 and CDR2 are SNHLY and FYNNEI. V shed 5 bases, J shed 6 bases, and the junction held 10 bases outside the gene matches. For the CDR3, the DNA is TGTGCCAGCAGTAGTTCAGGGGGAGGGAGTCAGCCCCAGCATTTT. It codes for CASSSSGGGSQPQHF.

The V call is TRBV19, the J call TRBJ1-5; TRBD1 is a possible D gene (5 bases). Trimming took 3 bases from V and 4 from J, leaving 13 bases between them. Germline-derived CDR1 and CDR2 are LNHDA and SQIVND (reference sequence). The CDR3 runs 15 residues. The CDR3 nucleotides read TGTGCCAGTAGTATGGGACGACCGATGAATCAGCCCCAGCATTTT. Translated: CASSMGRPMNQPQHF.

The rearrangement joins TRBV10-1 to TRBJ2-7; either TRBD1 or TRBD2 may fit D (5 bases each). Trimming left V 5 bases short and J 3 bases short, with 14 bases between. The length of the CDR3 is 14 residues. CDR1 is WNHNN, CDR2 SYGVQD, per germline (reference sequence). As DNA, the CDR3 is TGCGCCAGCAGTCCCGGGACCCTCAACTACGAGCAGTACTTC. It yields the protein CASSPGTLNYEQYF.

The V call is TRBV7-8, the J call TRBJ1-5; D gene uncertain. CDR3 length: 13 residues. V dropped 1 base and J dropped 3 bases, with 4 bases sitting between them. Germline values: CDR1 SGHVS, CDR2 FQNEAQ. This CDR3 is CASSLGINQPQHF. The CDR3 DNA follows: TGTGCCAGCAGCTTAGGCATCAATCAGCCCCAGCATTTT.

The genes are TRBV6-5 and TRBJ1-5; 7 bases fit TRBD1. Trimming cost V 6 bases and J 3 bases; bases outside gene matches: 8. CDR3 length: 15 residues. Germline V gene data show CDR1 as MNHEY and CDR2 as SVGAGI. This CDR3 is CASSPTGMDNQPQHF. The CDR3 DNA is TGTGCCAGCAGCCCGACAGGGATGGACAATCAGCCCCAGCATTTT.

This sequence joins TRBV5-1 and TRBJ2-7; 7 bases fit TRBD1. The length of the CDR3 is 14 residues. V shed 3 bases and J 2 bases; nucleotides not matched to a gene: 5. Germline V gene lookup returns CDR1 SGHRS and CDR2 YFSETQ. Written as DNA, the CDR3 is TGCGCCAGCAGCTCAACGGGACAGACCTACGAGCAGTACTTC. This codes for CASSSTGQTYEQYF.

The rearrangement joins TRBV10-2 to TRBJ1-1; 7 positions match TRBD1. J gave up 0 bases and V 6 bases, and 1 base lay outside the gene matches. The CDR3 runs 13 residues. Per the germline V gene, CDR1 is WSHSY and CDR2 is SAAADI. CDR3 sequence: CASRGQLNTEAFF. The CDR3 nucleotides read TGCGCCAGCAGGGGACAGTTGAACACTGAAGCTTTCTTT.

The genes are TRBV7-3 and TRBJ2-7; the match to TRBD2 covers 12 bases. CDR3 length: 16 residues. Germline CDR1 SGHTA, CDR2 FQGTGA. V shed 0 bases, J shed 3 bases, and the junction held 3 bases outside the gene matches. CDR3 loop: CASSLTGLAGFYEQYF. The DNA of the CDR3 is TGTGCCAGCAGCTTAACGGGACTAGCGGGTTTCTACGAGCAGTACTTC.

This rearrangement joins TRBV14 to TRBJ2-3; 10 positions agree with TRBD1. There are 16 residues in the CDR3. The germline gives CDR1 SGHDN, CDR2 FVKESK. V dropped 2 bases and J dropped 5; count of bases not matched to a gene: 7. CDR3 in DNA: TGTGCCAGCAGCCAATCCCGGGACAGGGGAAGAGATACGCAGTATTTT. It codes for CASSQSRDRGRDTQYF.

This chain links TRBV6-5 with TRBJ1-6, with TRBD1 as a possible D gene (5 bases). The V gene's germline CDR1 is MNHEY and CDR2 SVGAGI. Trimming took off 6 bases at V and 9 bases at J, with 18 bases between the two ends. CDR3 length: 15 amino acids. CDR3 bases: TGTGCCAGCAGATCCACCGGGGGGATGGGTTCACCCCTCCACTTT. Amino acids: CASRSTGGMGSPLHF.

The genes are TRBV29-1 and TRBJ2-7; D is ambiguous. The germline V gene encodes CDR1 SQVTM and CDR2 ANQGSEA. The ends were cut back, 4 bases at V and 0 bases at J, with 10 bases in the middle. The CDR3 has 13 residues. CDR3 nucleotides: TGCAGCGTTGTATTACAGCACTCCTACGAGCAGTACTTC. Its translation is CSVVLQHSYEQYF.

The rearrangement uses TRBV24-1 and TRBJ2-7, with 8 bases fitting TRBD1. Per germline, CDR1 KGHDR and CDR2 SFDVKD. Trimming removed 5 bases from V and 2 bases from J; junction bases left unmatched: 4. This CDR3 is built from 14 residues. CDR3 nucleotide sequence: TGTGCCACCAGTGCAAGGACAGGGACCTACGAGCAGTACTTC. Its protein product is CATSARTGTYEQYF.

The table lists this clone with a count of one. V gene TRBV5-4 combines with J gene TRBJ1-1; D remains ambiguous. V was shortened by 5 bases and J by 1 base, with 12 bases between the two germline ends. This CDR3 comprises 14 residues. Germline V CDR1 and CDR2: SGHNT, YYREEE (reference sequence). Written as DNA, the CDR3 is TGTGCCAGCAGAGCTTGGACGGCGAACACTGAAGCTTTCTTT. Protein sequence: CASRAWTANTEAFF. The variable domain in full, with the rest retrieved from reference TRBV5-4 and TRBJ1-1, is ETGVTQSPTHLIKTRGQQVTLRCSSQSGHNTVSWYQQALGQGPQFIFQYYREEENGRGNFPPRFSGLQFPNYSSELNVNALELDDSALYLCASRAWTANTEAFFGQGTRLTVV.

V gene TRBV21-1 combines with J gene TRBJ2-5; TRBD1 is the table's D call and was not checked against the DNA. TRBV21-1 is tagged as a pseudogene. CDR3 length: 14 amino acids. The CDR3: CASSKWGYRETQYF. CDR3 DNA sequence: TGTGCCAGCAGCAAATGGGGCTACCGAGAGACCCAGTACTTC.

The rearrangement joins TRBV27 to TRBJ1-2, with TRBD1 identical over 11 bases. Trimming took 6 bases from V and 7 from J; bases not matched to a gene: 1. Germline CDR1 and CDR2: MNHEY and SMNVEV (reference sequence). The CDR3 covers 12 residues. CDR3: CASRGQGGGYTF. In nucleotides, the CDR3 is TGTGCCAGCAGGGGACAGGGGGGTGGCTACACCTTC.

The chain's CDR3 is CASSGRDRVFTEQYF. CDR3 DNA: TGTGCCAGCAGCGGGCGGGACAGGGTTTTTACCGAGCAGTACTTC. The V gene is TRBV7-9, the J gene TRBJ2-7, with 9 bases that match TRBD1. V trimming: 5 bases; J trimming: 6 bases; junction bases outside the gene matches: 11. CDR3 length equals 15 residues. CDR1 SEHNR and CDR2 FQNEAQ come from the germline V gene (reference sequence).

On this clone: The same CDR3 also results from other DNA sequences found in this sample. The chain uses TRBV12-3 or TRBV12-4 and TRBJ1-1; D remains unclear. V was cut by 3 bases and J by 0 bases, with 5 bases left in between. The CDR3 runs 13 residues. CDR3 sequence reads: CASSLGVNTEAFF. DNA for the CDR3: TGTGCCAGCAGTTTGGGAGTGAACACTGAAGCTTTCTTT.

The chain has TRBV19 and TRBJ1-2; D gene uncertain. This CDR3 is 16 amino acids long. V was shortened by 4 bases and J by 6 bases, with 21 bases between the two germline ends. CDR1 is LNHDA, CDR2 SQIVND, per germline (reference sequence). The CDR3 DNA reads TGTGCCAGTAGTAAACCCTGGGTCACACCGCAACATGGCTACACCTTC. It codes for CASSKPWVTPQHGYTF.